The TCR beta chain described here comes from a study of identical twins (dated by TCRdb to about 2016). With regard to the full study: To test whether fetal clonotypes persist, the study used deep sequencing on TCR alpha and beta repertoires from monozygotic twins, unrelated adults of various ages, and cord blood. To rule out contamination, the twin experiments were replicated at different times with different library preparation protocols.

Library construction relied on 5' RACE. Sequencer: Illumina HiSeq 2000. A universal primer binding site was added through template switching, and the final cDNA carried a unique molecular identifier so that TCR cDNA molecules could be counted accurately. First-strand cDNA for TCR alpha and beta chains was synthesized from specific primers in the conserved constant-segment region. Each cDNA library was double barcoded, with a SMART-Mk sample barcode plus Illumina barcodes, to control for contamination. TruSeq adapter sequences and Illumina sample barcodes were added in two successive PCR steps. The Illumina HiSeq platform was used with custom primers to sequence TCR alpha and beta cDNA libraries. The paper's data handling went like this. Unique molecular identifiers were extracted from raw reads with MiGEC, and CDR3 positions were determined with MiXCR. For each individual, recombination models were inferred using an EM algorithm with the repgenHMM and IGoR tools. The analysis of shared clonotypes was done with the tcR package in R, with sharing normalized by the product of cloneset sizes. To study raw recombination free of thymic and clonal selection effects, out-of-frame nonproductive sequences were analyzed. In-frame beta chains were kept once TCRdb had trimmed the public reads at Q25 with fastp and called clones with MiXCR. Identical CDR3 protein sequences are pooled into one entry, listed with their most common genes and DNA. The V and J calls come from TCRdb's annotation, not from the publication. The sample records some 790,000 distinct CDR3 sequences, 15% to 20% of which are singletons. The top ten constitute roughly 13% of the sample.

All donors were healthy Caucasians. The twin cohort comprised three pairs of female monozygotic twins, all aged roughly 18 to 30 years. Peripheral blood mononuclear cells were the source from which RNA for the TCR libraries was isolated. CDR1 and CDR2 were assigned from the germline V gene (reference sequence) as SEHNR and FQNEAQ. The V and J ends are trimmed by 5 bases and 2 bases, leaving 13 bases between them. Spanning cysteine to phenylalanine, the CDR3 consists of 15 amino acids. Only the CDR3 part of the read is kept: 45 bases, read in frame from the first base. This clonotype came up a few times. Its target antigen remains unknown. No much larger clone exists at a distance of one base, and base qualities are not known. Study-wide conclusions, independent of this receptor: Because the same donors could not be followed over many years, the conclusions relied on cross-sectional statistical analysis. Fewer insertions were carried by abundant cord blood beta clonotypes; a weaker similar trend was observed in young adult naive repertoires, while no such trend was observed in memory repertoires. A weaker excess of twin sharing was found in beta out-of-frame sequences because the signal-to-noise ratio was lowered by fewer shared sequences. Invariant T cells such as MAIT and iNKT could partly confound zero-insertion analyses, though diverse VJ usage argued against this for most clonotypes. Compared with coincidental sharing between unrelated individuals, out-of-frame TCR alpha sequences shared between twins had an excess of sequences with low generation probability. Out-of-frame TCR alpha sharing in monozygotic twins was systematically underestimated by recombination models, whereas sharing between unrelated individuals was in agreement with the recombination models.

The same sample was also used in a study of T cells expressing NK-cell markers. As the second publication notes: Three sorted T-cell subsets (CD3+CD56+NKG2C+, CD3+CD56+NKG2C- and CD3+CD56-NKG2C+) from about 8 donors had their TCR beta-chain repertoires profiled. Among the eight sequenced donors, seven were HCMV-seropositive and one was HCMV-seronegative. To restrict sorting to alphabetaTCR-expressing T cells, an anti-gammadeltaTCR antibody was added in several experiments. In roughly six donors, the dominant CD3+CD56+NKG2C+ clonotypes ranked among the top 10 CD8+ clonotypes, making up roughly 1.0-8% of CD8+ T cells. Those dominant clonotypes were again the most abundant among CD3+CD56-NKG2C+ cells in several donors, at roughly 25-60.1%. Whether the expanded NKG2C-expressing T cell clones were specific for HCMV antigens remained unclear. The eight sequenced donors were randomly selected healthy volunteers, three men and five women. HCMV-specific IgG was detected in serum with a commercial ELISA kit to determine HCMV serostatus. Bulk peripheral blood T-cell repertoires were additionally sequenced from unsorted PBMC for a handful of donors. MIGEC handled demultiplexing of the reads and grouping by UMI, while MiTCR was used to assemble and quantify clonotypes. Only TCR cDNA sequences supported by at least two reads were kept to exclude erroneous sequences. The tcR package was used for downstream repertoire analysis, and clonotypes were matched between fractions using CDR3 nucleotide sequence together with V segment. VDJmatch was used to annotate antigen specificity against VDJdb, with one amino acid substitution allowed in CDR3.

The sequencing input was PBMCs. The receptor comes from a young woman in good health. The sequence joins TRBV7-9 to TRBJ1-5, and perhaps TRBD1 as D gene, on 5 matching bases. The bases are TGTGCCAGCAGCCCCTCAGGGAAGGGCAATCAGCCCCAGCATTTT. It specifies CASSPSGKGNQPQHF. The entire variable domain, with the stretches around the CDR3 drawn from the reference TRBV7-9 and TRBJ1-5 proteins, is DTGVSQNPRHKITKRGQNVTFRCDPISEHNRLYWYRQTLGQGPEFLTYFQNEAQLEKSRLLSDRFSAERPKGSFSTLEIQRTEQGDSAMYLCASSPSGKGNQPQHFGDGTRLSIL.